This T cell receptor (beta chain) was sequenced for a study of post-analysis software for immune sequencing data. Across the study: Included courses were relapsing-remitting and secondary progressive multiple sclerosis; progressive-relapsing multiple sclerosis was also included. The study's findings and limits: For normalized Chao1 diversity, multiple sclerosis patients scored significantly lower than controls did. Strong co-clustering by F measure was seen for same-batch samples.

Unique-molecular-identifier-tagged TCR beta cDNA libraries were used. TCRdb re-analysed the PCR reads in MiXCR, keeping a single row per CDR3 protein. Of approximately 400,000 distinct CDR3 sequences listed, roughly 36% are singletons. Concerning this clonotype itself: The target antigen is unknown.

Specimen: blood. The TCR comes from a girl aged 5-17 years with multiple sclerosis.

As DNA, the CDR3 is TGCAGCGTTGAAGTGGCGACCTACGAGCAGTACTTC. Protein product: CSVEVATYEQYF. The chain carries TRBV29-1 and TRBJ2-7; D not certain. The V gene's germline CDR1 is SQVTM and CDR2 ANQGSEA. CDR3 length: 12 amino acids. V was cut by 1 base and J by 2 bases, with 6 bases left in between.